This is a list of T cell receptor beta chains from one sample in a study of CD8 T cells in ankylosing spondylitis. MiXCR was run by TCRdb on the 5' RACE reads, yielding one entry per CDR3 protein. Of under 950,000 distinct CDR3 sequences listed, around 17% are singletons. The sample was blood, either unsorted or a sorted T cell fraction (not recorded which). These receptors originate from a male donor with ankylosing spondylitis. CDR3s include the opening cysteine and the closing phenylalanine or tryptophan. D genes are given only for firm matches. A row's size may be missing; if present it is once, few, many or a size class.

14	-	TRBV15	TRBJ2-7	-	TGTGCCACCAGCGTCGGGACGGACGGCCTAAAGCAGTACTTC	CATSVGTDGLKQYF
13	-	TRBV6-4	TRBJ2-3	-	TGTGCCAGCAGTGAGGCTAGTTCCGATACGCAGTATTTT	CASSEASSDTQYF
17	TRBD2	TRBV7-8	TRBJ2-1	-	TGTGCCAGCAGCCCGTCTAGCGGGAGGGCCTCCTACAATGAGCAGTTCTTC	CASSPSSGRASYNEQFF
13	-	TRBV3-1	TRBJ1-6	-	TGTGCCAGCAGCCAAGCGATGGGGTCACCCCTCCACTTT	CASSQAMGSPLHF
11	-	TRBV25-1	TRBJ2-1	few	TGTGCCAGCAGCGCTGGAGGTTCACAGTTCTTC	CASSAGGSQFF
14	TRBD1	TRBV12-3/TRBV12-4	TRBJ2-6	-	TGTGCCAGCACTGACAGGGCTGGGGCCAACGTCCTGACTTTC	CASTDRAGANVLTF
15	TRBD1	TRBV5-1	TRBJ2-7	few	TGCGCCAGCAGCTCATCTCCGGGACAGGGCTACGAGCAGTACTTC	CASSSSPGQGYEQYF
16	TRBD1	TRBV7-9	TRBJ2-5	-	TGTGCCAGCAGCTTGGACAGGGGACGTACCCAAGAGACCCAGTACTTC	CASSLDRGRTQETQYF
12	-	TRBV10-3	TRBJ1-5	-	TGTGCCATCAGTGACGACACTCAGCCCCAGCATTTT	CAISDDTQPQHF
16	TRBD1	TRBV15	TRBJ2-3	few	TGTGCCACCAGCAGAGCCGGGACAGGGGGGCCGGATACGCAGTATTTT	CATSRAGTGGPDTQYF
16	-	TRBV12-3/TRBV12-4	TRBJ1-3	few	TGTGCCAGCAGTTTTGAGGCCTCAAGGGGTGGAAACACCATATATTTT	CASSFEASRGGNTIYF
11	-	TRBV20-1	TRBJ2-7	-	TGCAGTGCTGGAAGGACCTACGAGCAGTACTTC	CSAGRTYEQYF
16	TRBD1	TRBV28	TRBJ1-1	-	TGTGCCAGCAGTATCAAATCCGGGACAGGGTTGCCTGAAGCTTTCTTT	CASSIKSGTGLPEAFF
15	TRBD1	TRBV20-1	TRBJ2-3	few	TGCAGTGCTAGACTTGGGGACAGGGTTCCAGATACGCAGTATTTT	CSARLGDRVPDTQYF
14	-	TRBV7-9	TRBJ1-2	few	TGTGCCAGCAGCCCGGAGGGCCAGGGTAGCGGCTACACCTTC	CASSPEGQGSGYTF
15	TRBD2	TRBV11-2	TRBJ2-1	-	TGTGCCAGCAGGCTACTAGCGGGAAACTACAATGAGCAGTTCTTC	CASRLLAGNYNEQFF
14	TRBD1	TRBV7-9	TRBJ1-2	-	TGTGCCAGCAGCTTATTTGGGACAGATTATGGCTACACCTTC	CASSLFGTDYGYTF
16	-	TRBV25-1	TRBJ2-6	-	TGTGCCAGCAGTGGGAACAGACCCTCTGGGGCCAACGTCCTGACTTTC	CASSGNRPSGANVLTF
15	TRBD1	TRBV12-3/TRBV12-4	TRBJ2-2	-	TGTGCCAGCAGCCTGGACAGGGTGGGGGCCGGGGAGCTGTTTTTT	CASSLDRVGAGELFF
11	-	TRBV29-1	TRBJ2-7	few	TGCAGCGTTGGTGCCGGCTACGAGCAGTACTTC	CSVGAGYEQYF
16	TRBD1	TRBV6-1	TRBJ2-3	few	TGTGCCAGCAGTGACACCGGGACAGGGGGCCTCGATACGCAGTATTTT	CASSDTGTGGLDTQYF
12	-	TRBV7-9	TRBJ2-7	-	TGTGCCAGCAGCTTACGGGATTTCGAGCAGTACTTC	CASSLRDFEQYF
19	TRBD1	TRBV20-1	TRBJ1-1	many	TGCAGTGCTAGAGATGTGACAGGGGGCGATTTTGGCTTGGACACTGAAGCTTTCTTT	CSARDVTGGDFGLDTEAFF
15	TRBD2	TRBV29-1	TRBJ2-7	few	TGCAGCGTCGCAGGACTAGCGGGAGGGCCCCACGAGCAGTACTTC	CSVAGLAGGPHEQYF
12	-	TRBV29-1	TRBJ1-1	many	TGCAGCGTTTCCGCAGAGGGGACTGAAGCTTTCTTT	CSVSAEGTEAFF
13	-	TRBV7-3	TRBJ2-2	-	TGTGCCACCCGCATACAGGTCACCGGGGAGCTGTTTTTT	CATRIQVTGELFF
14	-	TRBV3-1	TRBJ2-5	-	TGTGCCAGCAGCCACTCGGGACATTGGGAGACCCAGTACTTC	CASSHSGHWETQYF
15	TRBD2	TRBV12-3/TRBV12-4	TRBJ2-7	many	TGTGCCAGCAGCCCGACTAGCGGGAGCTCCTACGAGCAGTACTTC	CASSPTSGSSYEQYF
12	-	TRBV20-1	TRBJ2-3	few	TGCAGTAAGACTAGGGGGGCGGATACGCAGTATTTT	CSKTRGADTQYF
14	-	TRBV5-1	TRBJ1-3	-	TGCGCCAGCAGACCAGGGATTTCTGGAAACACCATATATTTT	CASRPGISGNTIYF
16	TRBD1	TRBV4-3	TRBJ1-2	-	TGCGCCAGCAGCCAAGCCGGACAGGGGGCTAACTATGGCTACACCTTC	CASSQAGQGANYGYTF
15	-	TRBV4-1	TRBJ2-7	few	TGCGCCAGCAGCCAAGTGACGAGTCACCTCTACGAGCAGTACTTC	CASSQVTSHLYEQYF
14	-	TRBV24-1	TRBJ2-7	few	TGTGCCACCAGTGATCCCAGGGTCTCCTACGAGCAGTACTTC	CATSDPRVSYEQYF
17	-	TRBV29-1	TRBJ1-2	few	TGCAGCGTTGGAGGTGGAGAGTGGGGACGGATTAACTATGGCTACACCTTC	CSVGGGEWGRINYGYTF
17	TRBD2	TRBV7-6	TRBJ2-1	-	TGTGCCAGCAGCTTAGAACTAGCGTGGGGAGGGTACAATGAGCAGTTCTTC	CASSLELAWGGYNEQFF
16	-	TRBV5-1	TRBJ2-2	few	TGCGCCAGCAGCTTATTAGCGGCCTTGAACACCGGGGAGCTGTTTTTT	CASSLLAALNTGELFF
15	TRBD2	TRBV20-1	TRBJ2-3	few	TGCAGTGCTAGAAACGGGAGGGCCTCGACAGATACGCAGTATTTT	CSARNGRASTDTQYF
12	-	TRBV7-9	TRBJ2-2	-	TGTGCCAGCTCCCCGTGGACCGGGGAGCTGTTTTTT	CASSPWTGELFF
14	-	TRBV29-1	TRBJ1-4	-	TGCAGCGTTTGGGGGGCAGGACGTGATGAAAAACTGTTTTTT	CSVWGAGRDEKLFF
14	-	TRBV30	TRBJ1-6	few	TGTGCCTGGAGAGGCCGACTGGAGGGTTCACCCCTCCACTTT	CAWRGRLEGSPLHF
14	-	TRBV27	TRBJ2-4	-	TGTGCCAGCAGTTTAAACAGGGACGAAAACATTCAGTACTTC	CASSLNRDENIQYF
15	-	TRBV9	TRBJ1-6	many	TGTGCCAGCAGCGTAGTTCCAGCGGGGGATTCACCCCTCCACTTT	CASSVVPAGDSPLHF